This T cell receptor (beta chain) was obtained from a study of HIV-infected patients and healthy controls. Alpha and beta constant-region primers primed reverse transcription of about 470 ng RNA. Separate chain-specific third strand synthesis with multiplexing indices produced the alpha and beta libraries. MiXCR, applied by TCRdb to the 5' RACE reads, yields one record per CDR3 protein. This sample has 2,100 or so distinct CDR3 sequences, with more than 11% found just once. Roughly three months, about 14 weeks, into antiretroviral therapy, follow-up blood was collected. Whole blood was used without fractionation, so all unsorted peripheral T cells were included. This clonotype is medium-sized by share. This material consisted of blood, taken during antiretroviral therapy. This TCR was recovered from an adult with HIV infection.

The CDR3 nucleotides read TGTGCCAGCAGCCGACTAGCGACTACAGATACGCAGTATTTT. This translates into CASSRLATTDTQYF. The chain couples TRBV11-3 to TRBJ2-3; 8 nucleotides agree with TRBD2. V was pared by 5 bases and J by 3 bases, with 4 bases of the junction left unmatched. The CDR3 runs 14 residues. CDR1 and CDR2 from the germline V gene are SGHNT and YENEEA. The whole variable domain, filled in from reference TRBV11-3 and TRBJ2-3, reads EAGVVQSPRYKIIEKKQPVAFWCNPISGHNTLYWYLQNLGQGPELLIRYENEEAVDDSQLPKDRFSAERLKGVDSTLKIQPAELGDSAVYLCASSRLATTDTQYFGPGTRLTVL.